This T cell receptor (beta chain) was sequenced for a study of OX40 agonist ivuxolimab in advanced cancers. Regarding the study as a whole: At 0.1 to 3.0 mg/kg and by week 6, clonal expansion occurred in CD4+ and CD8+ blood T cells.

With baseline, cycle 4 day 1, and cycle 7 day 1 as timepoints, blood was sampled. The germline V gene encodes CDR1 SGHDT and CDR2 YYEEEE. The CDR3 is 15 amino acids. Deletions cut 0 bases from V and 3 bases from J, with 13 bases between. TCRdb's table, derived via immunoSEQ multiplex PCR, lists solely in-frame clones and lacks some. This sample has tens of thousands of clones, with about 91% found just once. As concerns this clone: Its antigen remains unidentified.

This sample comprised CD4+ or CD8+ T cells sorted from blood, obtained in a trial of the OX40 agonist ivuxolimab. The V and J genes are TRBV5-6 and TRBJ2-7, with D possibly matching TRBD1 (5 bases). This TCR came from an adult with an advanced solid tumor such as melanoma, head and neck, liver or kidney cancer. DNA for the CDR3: TGTGCCAGCAGCTTGGGGGGCAGAAAGGACTACGAGCAGTACTTC. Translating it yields CASSLGGRKDYEQYF.